This T cell receptor beta chain was captured by sequencing in a study of blood T cell repertoires in COVID-19 (dated by TCRdb to about 2020). In the study overall: Collaborator samples came from the United States, Italy and Spain and covered acute and convalescent phases of COVID-19. The prospective study material was composed of cDNA or gDNA derived from T cells, B-cell-depleted T cells, or PBMCs. The dataset comprised deeply sampled blood TCRbeta repertoires from subjects exposed to, actively infected with, or recovered from COVID-19. The repertoires were released in a freely available public database intended as a resource for research on the immune response to SARS-CoV-2. Samples were obtained from the ongoing ImmuneRACE study (first 160 participants) and from about 1,300 subjects provided by 6 global collaborators. Sample metadata almost always included a de-identified subject ID, COVID-19 status, age in years and sex. Where available, HLA class I and class II types were taken from metadata supplied by the sample provider and were not determined by assay-based typing.

Between the V and J ends, shortened by 2 bases and 3 bases respectively, the junction contains 7 bases. The CDR3 goes from the cysteine to the phenylalanine over 13 residues. Kept here is only the CDR3 DNA, which spans 39 bases and is read in frame from base 1. From a lookup of the germline V gene, CDR1 and CDR2 are MNHEY and SVGAGI. Overall results and qualifications from the work: The amount of clinical and demographic metadata varied by source and participant and was provided uncurated.

Whole blood was collected in K2EDTA tubes by collaborating institutions according to the institutions' own protocols. For TCRbeta analysis, collaborator samples were shipped as frozen whole blood, as isolated PBMCs, or as DNA extracted from either sample type. About this clone itself: The antigen it binds to is not known. Base qualities are not provided; no much larger clone lies one nucleotide away.

TCRbeta CDR3 regions were amplified from genomic DNA by means of the immunoSEQ Assay, a bias-controlled multiplex PCR. As for the original processing: The number of nucleated cells in each sample was estimated from the amplification of reference gene primers within the assay. To quantify the absolute abundance of each unique TCRbeta CDR3 rearrangement, sequence reads were collapsed and filtered. For each sample, productive Simpson clonality was calculated by taking the square root of Simpson's diversity index across productive rearrangements. Here the immuneACCESS table is served through TCRdb, limited to in-frame sequences with V and J called. Missing clones are a known gap in these copies; in checked studies unresolved V genes cover under half, and the rest lacks a known reason. V and J calls and clone size are those listed in that table; D and trimming were worked out from the DNA. For this sample the table gives under 200,000 clones, of which approximately 84% were detected only once. The ten biggest clones cover 4.5% to 5% of the sample.

Recombination connected TRBV6-5 to TRBJ2-5; the D gene remains uncertain. The sequence was collected from an elderly woman with acute or convalescent COVID-19. Material for sequencing was peripheral blood. The sequenced DNA is TGTGCCAGCAGTTACCGCTACGAAGAGACCCAGTACTTC. Its protein reads: CASSYRYEETQYF.